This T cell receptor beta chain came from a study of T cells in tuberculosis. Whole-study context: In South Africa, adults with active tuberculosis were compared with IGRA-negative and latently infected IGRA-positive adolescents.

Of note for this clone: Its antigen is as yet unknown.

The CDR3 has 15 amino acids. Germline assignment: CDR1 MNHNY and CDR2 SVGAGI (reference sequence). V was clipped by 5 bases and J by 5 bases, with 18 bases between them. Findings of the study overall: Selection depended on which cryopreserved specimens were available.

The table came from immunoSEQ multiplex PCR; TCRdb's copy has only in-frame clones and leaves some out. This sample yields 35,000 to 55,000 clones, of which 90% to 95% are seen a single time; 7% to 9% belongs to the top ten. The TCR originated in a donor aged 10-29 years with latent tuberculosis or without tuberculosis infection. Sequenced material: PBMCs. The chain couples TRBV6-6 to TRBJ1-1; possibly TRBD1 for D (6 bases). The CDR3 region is CASSIRGGSYTEAFF. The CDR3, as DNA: TGTGCCAGCAGTATTAGGGGGGGTTCGTATACTGAAGCTTTCTTT.